The clone carrying this T cell receptor beta chain was counted between two and nine times. Its matching antigen is unknown. The record originates from a study of siplizumab effects on memory and regulatory T cells. Findings and caveats of the study: In siplizumab cultures, the suppressive function of proliferating Tregs remained unconfirmed. Unstimulated subsets contained matches for only a minor fraction of alloreactive clones. Naive T cells, seemingly more diverse than memory cells, seemed major alloresponse contributors.

Germline V lookup: CDR1 SNHLY, CDR2 FYNNEI. The CDR3 contains 13 residues. V was shortened by 10 bases and J by 1 base, with 13 bases between the two germline ends. The method was immunoSEQ multiplex PCR; TCRdb's version includes in-frame clones alone and lacks a portion of them. The profile covers approximately 20,000 clones, with 35% to 60% appearing a single time and roughly 5% taken by the ten largest. The mixed lymphocyte reaction cells were cocultured at 37°C for 6 to 7 days. This clonotype was obtained from a human donor in good health; the cells came from an allogeneic mixed lymphocyte reaction. The specimen sequenced was CFSE-low (dividing) CD4+ T cells sorted from an allogeneic mixed lymphocyte reaction. V is TRBV2 and J is TRBJ2-5, with a weak D call TRBD1 (6 bases). In DNA form, the CDR3 reads TGTGCCATGAGCCGGGACATCCAAGAGACCCAGTACTTC. Protein: CAMSRDIQETQYF. The whole variable domain, filled in from reference TRBV2 and TRBJ2-5, reads EPEVTQTPSHQVTQMGQEVILRCVPISNHLYFYWYRQILGQKVEFLVSFYNNEISEKSEIFDDQFSVERPDGSNFTLKIRSTKLEDSAMYFCAMSRDIQETQYFGPGTRLLVL.